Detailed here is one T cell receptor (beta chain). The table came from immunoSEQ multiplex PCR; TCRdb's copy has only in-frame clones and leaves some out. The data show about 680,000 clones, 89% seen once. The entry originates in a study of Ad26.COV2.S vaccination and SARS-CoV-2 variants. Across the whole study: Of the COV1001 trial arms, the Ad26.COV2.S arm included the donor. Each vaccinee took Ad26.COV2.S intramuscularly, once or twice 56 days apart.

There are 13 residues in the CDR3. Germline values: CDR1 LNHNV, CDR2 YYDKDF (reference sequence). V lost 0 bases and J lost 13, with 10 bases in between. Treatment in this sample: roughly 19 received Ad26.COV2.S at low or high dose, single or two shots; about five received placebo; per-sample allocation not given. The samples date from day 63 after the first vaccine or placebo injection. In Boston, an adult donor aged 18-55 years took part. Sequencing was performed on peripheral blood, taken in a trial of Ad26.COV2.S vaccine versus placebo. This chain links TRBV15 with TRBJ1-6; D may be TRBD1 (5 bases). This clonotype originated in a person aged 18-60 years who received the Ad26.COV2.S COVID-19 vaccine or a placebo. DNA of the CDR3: TGTGCCACCAGCAGAGATCTGGGGCCTCCCCTCCACTTT. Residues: CATSRDLGPPLHF.